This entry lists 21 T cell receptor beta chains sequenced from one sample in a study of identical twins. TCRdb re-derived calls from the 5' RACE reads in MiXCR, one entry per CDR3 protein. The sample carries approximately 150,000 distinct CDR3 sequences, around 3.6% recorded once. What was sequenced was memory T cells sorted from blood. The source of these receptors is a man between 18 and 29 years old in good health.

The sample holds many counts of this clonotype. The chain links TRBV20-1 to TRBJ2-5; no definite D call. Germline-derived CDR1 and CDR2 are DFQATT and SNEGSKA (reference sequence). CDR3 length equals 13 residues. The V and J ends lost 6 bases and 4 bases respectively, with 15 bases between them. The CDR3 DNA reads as TGCAGTGCGAGAAAGGCTCCTGCAGAGACCCAGTACTTC. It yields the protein CSARKAPAETQYF.

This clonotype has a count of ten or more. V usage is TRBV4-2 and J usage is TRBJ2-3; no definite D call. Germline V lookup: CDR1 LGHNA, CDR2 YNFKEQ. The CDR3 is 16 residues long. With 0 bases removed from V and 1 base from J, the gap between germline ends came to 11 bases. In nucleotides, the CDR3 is TGTGCCAGCAGCCAAGAGGGTGCCCCCCGCACAGATACGCAGTATTTT. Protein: CASSQEGAPRTDTQYF.

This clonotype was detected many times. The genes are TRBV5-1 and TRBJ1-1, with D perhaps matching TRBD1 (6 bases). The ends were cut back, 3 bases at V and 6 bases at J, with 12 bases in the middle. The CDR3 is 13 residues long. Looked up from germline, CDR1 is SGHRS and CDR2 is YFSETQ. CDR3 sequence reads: CASSWEGGAEAFF. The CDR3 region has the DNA TGCGCCAGCAGCTGGGAGGGGGGGGCTGAAGCTTTCTTT.

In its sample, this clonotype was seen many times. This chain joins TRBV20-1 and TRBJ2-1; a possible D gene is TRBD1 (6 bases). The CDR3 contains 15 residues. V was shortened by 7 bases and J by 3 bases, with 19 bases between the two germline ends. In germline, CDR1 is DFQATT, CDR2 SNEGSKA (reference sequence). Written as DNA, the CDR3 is TGCAGTGTAGTACAACAGGGATTTAACTACAATGAGCAGTTCTTC. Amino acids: CSVVQQGFNYNEQFF.

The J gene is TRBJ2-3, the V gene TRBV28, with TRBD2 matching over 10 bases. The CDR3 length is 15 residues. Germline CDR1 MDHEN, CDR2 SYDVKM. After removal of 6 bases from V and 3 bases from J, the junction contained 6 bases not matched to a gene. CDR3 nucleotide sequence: TGTGCCAGCAGCCCTAGCGGGAGTTATACAGATACGCAGTATTTT. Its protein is CASSPSGSYTDTQYF. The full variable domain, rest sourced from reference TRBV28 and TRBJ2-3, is DVKVTQSSRYLVKRTGEKVFLECVQDMDHENMFWYRQDPGLGLRLIYFSYDVKMKEKGDIPEGYSVSREKKERFSLILESASTNQTSMYLCASSPSGSYTDTQYFGPGTRLTVL.

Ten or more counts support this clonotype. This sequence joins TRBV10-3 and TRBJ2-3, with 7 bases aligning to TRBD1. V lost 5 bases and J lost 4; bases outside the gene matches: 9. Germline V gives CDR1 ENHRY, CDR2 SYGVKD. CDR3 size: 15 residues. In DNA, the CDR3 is TGTGCCATCAGTTCCCGGGACACAGGGGCAGATACGCAGTATTTT. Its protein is CAISSRDTGADTQYF.

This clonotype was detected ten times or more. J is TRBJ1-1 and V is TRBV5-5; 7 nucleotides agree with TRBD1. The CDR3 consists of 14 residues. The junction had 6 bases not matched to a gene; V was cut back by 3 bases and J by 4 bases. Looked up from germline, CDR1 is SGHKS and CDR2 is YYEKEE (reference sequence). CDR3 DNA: TGTGCCAGCAGCTACGACAGGGCAGGCACTGAAGCTTTCTTT. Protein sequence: CASSYDRAGTEAFF.

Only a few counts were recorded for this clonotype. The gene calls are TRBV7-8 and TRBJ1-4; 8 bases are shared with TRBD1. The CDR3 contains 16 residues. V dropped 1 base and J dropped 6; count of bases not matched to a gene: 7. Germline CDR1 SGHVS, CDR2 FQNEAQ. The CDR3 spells CASSLGHRGLDEKLFF. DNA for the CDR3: TGTGCCAGCAGCTTAGGCCACAGGGGGTTGGATGAAAAACTGTTTTTT.

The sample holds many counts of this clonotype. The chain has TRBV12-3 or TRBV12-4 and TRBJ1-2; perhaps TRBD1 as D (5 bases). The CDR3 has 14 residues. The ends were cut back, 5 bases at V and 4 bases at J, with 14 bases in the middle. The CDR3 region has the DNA TGTGCCAGCAGTCCTTTTACAGGAGGCTATGGCTACACCTTC. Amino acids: CASSPFTGGYGYTF.

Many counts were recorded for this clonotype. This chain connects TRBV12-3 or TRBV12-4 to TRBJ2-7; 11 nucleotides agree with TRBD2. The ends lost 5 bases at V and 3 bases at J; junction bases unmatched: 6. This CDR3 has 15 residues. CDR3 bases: TGTGCCAGCAGTCGCTCCGGGACTAGCGGCTACGAGCAGTACTTC. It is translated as CASSRSGTSGYEQYF.

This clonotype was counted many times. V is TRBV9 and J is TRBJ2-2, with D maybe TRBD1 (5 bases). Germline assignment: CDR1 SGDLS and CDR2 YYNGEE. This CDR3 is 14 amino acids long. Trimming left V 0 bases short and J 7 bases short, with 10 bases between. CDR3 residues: CASSVAQGGGELFF. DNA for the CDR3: TGTGCCAGCAGCGTAGCTCAGGGTGGCGGGGAGCTGTTTTTT.

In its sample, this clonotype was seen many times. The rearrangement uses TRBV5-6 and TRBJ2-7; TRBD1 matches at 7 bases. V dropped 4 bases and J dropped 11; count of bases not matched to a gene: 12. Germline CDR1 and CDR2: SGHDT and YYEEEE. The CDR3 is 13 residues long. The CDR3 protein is CASSRRQGLWEYV. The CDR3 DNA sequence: TGTGCCAGCAGCCGCCGACAGGGCCTATGGGAGTACGTC.

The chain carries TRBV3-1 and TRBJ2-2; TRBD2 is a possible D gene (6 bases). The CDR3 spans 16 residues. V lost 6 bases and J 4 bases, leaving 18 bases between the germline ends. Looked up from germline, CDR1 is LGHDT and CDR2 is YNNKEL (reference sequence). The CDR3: CASRGGEFTPTGELFF. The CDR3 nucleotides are TGTGCCAGCAGGGGGGGAGAATTCACTCCCACCGGGGAGCTGTTTTTT.

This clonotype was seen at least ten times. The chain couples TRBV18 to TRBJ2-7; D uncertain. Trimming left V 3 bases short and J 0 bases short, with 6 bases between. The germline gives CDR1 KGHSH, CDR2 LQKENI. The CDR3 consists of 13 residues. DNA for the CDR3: TGTGCCAGCTCACCTGAGAGCTCCTACGAGCAGTACGTC. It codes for CASSPESSYEQYV.

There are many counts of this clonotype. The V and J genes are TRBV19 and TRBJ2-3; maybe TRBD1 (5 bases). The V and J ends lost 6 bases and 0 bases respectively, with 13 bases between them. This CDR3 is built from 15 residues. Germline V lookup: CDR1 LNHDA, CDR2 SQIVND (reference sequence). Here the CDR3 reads CASRPTDLSTDTQYF. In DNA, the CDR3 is TGTGCCAGTAGGCCGACAGACCTTAGCACAGATACGCAGTATTTT.

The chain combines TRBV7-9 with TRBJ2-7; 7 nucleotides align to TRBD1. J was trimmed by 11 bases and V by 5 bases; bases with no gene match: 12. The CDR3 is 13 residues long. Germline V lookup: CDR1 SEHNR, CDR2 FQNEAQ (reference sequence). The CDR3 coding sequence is TGTGCCAGCAGCCGCCCGAACGGACAGGATAAGTACTTC. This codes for CASSRPNGQDKYF.

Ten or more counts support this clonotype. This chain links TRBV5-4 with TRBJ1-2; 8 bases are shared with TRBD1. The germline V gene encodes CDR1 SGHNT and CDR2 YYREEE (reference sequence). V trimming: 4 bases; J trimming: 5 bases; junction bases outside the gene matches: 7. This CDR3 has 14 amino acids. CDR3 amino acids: CASSKTDRDYGYTF. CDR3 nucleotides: TGTGCCAGCAGCAAAACGGACAGGGATTATGGCTACACCTTC.

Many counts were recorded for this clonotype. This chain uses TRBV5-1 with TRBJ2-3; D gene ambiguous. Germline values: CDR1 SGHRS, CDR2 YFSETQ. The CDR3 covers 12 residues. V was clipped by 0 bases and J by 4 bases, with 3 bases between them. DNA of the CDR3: TGCGCCAGCAGCTTGGAGGCAGATACGCAGTATTTT. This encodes CASSLEADTQYF. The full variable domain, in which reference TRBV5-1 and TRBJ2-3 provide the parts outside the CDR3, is KAGVTQTPRYLIKTRGQQVTLSCSPISGHRSVSWYQQTPGQGLQFLFEYFSETQRNKGNFPGRFSGRQFSNSRSEMNVSTLELGDSALYLCASSLEADTQYFGPGTRLTVL.

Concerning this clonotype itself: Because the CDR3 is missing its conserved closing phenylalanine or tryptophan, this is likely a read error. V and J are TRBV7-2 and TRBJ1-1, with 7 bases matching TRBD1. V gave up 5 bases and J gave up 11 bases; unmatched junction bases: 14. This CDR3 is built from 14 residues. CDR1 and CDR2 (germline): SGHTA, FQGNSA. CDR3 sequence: CASSPDRAIVRAFS. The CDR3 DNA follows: TGTGCCAGCAGCCCTGACAGGGCCATTGTGCGGGCTTTCTCT.

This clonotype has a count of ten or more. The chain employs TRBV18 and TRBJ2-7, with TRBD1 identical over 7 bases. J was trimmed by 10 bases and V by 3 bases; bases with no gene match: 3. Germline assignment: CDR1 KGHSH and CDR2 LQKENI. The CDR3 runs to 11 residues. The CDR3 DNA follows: TGTGCCAGCTCACCGGGGACAGAACAGTACTTC. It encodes CASSPGTEQYF. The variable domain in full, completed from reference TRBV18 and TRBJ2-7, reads NAGVMQNPRHLVRRRGQEARLRCSPMKGHSHVYWYRQLPEEGLKFMVYLQKENIIDESGMPKERFSAEFPKEGPSILRIQQVVRGDSAAYFCASSPGTEQYFGPGTRLTVT.

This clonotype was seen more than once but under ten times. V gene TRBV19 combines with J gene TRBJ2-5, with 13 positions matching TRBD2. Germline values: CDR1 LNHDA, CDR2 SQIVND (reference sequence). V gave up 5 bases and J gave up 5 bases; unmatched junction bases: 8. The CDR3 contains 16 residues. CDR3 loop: CASSPIRTSGSETQYF. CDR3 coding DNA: TGTGCCAGTAGTCCCATACGGACTAGCGGGAGTGAGACCCAGTACTTC.